A single sample is the source of the 21 T cell receptor beta chains below, sequenced in a study of siplizumab effects on memory and regulatory T cells. Using immunoSEQ multiplex PCR, the repertoire was profiled, and TCRdb retains in-frame clones only, with some absent. The sample has about 85,000 clones; roughly 94% are singletons. The sequencing input was CD8+ T cells sorted from blood. The receptors stem from a human donor in good health.

This chain links TRBV6-6 with TRBJ2-3, with D perhaps TRBD1 (5 bases). V lost 8 bases and J 8 bases, leaving 11 bases between the germline ends. Germline CDR1 is MNHNY and CDR2 is SVGAGI (reference sequence). This CDR3 spans 11 amino acids. As DNA, the CDR3 is TGTGCCAGCCTAGACAGCCGTACGCAGTATTTT. Protein product: CASLDSRTQYF.

V and J are TRBV5-1 and TRBJ2-2; D is perhaps TRBD2 (6 bases). Germline loops: CDR1 SGHRS, CDR2 YFSETQ. There are 17 residues in the CDR3. Trimming cost V 3 bases and J 5 bases, with 20 bases left between them. The CDR3 loop is CASSWPDYSAGTGELFF. The CDR3 DNA is TGCGCCAGCAGCTGGCCGGACTACTCCGCGGGGACCGGGGAGCTGTTTTTT. Full variable domain (missing parts from reference TRBV5-1 and TRBJ2-2): KAGVTQTPRYLIKTRGQQVTLSCSPISGHRSVSWYQQTPGQGLQFLFEYFSETQRNKGNFPGRFSGRQFSNSRSEMNVSTLELGDSALYLCASSWPDYSAGTGELFFGEGSRLTVL.

This rearrangement joins TRBV28 to TRBJ2-2; D is undetermined. CDR1 is MDHEN, CDR2 SYDVKM, per germline. The CDR3 runs 14 residues. The V end lost 2 bases, the J end lost 4 bases, and 8 bases lay between the germline ends. CDR3 bases: TGTGCCAGCAGTTTACGTGTCAGCACCGGGGAGCTGTTTTTT. Residues: CASSLRVSTGELFF.

The chain recombines TRBV7-2 with TRBJ2-3; D remains unclear. With 1 base removed from V and 2 bases from J, the gap between germline ends came to 13 bases. The CDR3 is 16 amino acids. Germline V gene data show CDR1 as SGHTA and CDR2 as FQGNSA. The DNA of the CDR3 is TGTGCCAGCAGCTTAGGCGTTGGGGTTCACACAGATACGCAGTATTTT. Translated, it gives CASSLGVGVHTDTQYF. Combining the CDR3 with reference TRBV7-2 and TRBJ2-3 gives the whole variable domain GAGVSQSPSNKVTEKGKDVELRCDPISGHTALYWYRQSLGQGLEFLIYFQGNSAPDKSGLPSDRFSAERTGGSVSTLTIQRTQQEDSAVYLCASSLGVGVHTDTQYFGPGTRLTVL.

The genes are TRBV5-1 and TRBJ1-1, with D possibly TRBD1 on 6 matching bases. The V gene's germline CDR1 is SGHRS and CDR2 YFSETQ. The ends were cut back, 4 bases at V and 5 bases at J, with 24 bases in the middle. The CDR3 length is 17 residues. In DNA, the CDR3 is TGCGCCAGCAGCCTATTATTTCGTCAGGGGATGGAGACTGAAGCTTTCTTT. Encoded protein: CASSLLFRQGMETEAFF. Full variable domain (outside the CDR3, taken from reference TRBV5-1 and TRBJ1-1): KAGVTQTPRYLIKTRGQQVTLSCSPISGHRSVSWYQQTPGQGLQFLFEYFSETQRNKGNFPGRFSGRQFSNSRSEMNVSTLELGDSALYLCASSLLFRQGMETEAFFGQGTRLTVV.

V gene TRBV4-1 combines with J gene TRBJ2-7; 9 nucleotides match TRBD2. The CDR3 length is 16 residues. The germline V gene encodes CDR1 MGHRA and CDR2 YSYEKL. The J segment lost 2 bases and the V segment lost 1 base, leaving 6 bases of the junction unmatched. CDR3 region: CASSQVLAGDTYEQYF. In DNA, the CDR3 is TGCGCCAGCAGCCAAGTGTTAGCGGGAGACACCTACGAGCAGTACTTC.

The gene calls are TRBV5-1 and TRBJ2-3; 8 positions match TRBD1. This CDR3 spans 14 amino acids. The V gene end was trimmed by 0 bases and the J gene end by 5 bases; junction bases not matched to a gene: 2. Germline-derived CDR1 and CDR2 are SGHRS and YFSETQ. The CDR3 region is CASSLVTGVDTQYF. The CDR3 nucleotides are TGCGCCAGCAGCTTGGTGACAGGGGTAGATACGCAGTATTTT.

This chain connects TRBV19 to TRBJ2-7; D not resolved. Trimming cost V 0 bases and J 5 bases, with 11 bases left between them. The CDR3 has 14 residues. The germline CDR1 and CDR2 sequences are LNHDA and SQIVND (reference sequence). This CDR3 is CASSIDLGANEQYF. In DNA, the CDR3 is TGTGCCAGTAGTATAGATCTCGGCGCGAACGAGCAGTACTTC.

The chain joins TRBV6-1 to TRBJ1-5; TRBD1 matches at 7 bases. The CDR3 loop spans 16 amino acids. Germline V gene data show CDR1 as MNHNS and CDR2 as SASEGT. Trimming at V came to 2 bases and at J to 0 bases, leaving 4 bases not matched to a gene. The CDR3 is CASSETEGASNQPQHF. The CDR3, as DNA: TGTGCCAGCAGTGAAACGGAGGGGGCTAGCAATCAGCCCCAGCATTTT.

This clone was detected only once. The CDR3 nucleotides are TGTGCCAGCAGCCTACAGGGGGCCTACGAGCAGTACTTC. Its protein product is CASSLQGAYEQYF. The rearrangement uses TRBV11-2 and TRBJ2-7; TRBD1 agrees at 8 bases. Trimming at V came to 5 bases and at J to 2 bases, leaving 2 bases not matched to a gene. CDR3 size: 13 residues. CDR1 is SGHAT and CDR2 is FQNNGV in the germline V gene.

The chain recombines TRBV10-1 with TRBJ2-1; D gene uncertain. This CDR3 region has 15 residues. CDR1 and CDR2 from the germline V gene are WNHNN and SYGVQD (reference sequence). V was pared by 5 bases and J by 5 bases, with 16 bases between. In DNA form, the CDR3 reads TGCGCCAGCAGTAACCTTTTGGGTTTGGACAATGAGCAGTTCTTC. Translation gives CASSNLLGLDNEQFF.

This sequence joins TRBV7-8 and TRBJ1-4; 7 bases are shared with TRBD1. Per germline, CDR1 SGHVS and CDR2 FQNEAQ. The trim removed 5 bases at V and 6 bases at J, leaving 6 bases unmatched. The CDR3 runs 14 residues. This CDR3 reads CASSETGKYEKLFF. DNA of the CDR3: TGTGCCAGCAGCGAGACAGGGAAATATGAAAAACTGTTTTTT.

V and J are TRBV18 and TRBJ2-5; the D is unclear. Germline CDR1 reads KGHSH; CDR2 reads LQKENI. Deletions cut 3 bases from V and 5 bases from J, with 7 bases between. The CDR3 contains 12 residues. The CDR3 sequence: CASSPDGETQYF. The DNA for the CDR3 is TGTGCCAGCTCACCGGACGGGGAGACCCAGTACTTC.

The chain employs TRBV19 and TRBJ2-7; D may be TRBD2 (6 bases). V was clipped by 8 bases and J by 6 bases, with 14 bases between them. Germline V gene data show CDR1 as LNHDA and CDR2 as SQIVND (reference sequence). The CDR3 runs 12 residues. This CDR3 is CASGGLPSEQYF. The CDR3 DNA is TGTGCCAGTGGGGGACTCCCCTCCGAGCAGTACTTC.

The chain links TRBV5-4 to TRBJ2-5, with TRBD2 matching over 8 bases. The germline V gene has CDR1 SGHNT and CDR2 YYREEE (reference sequence). Germline trimming cut 4 bases from V and 5 bases from J; bases unmatched to any gene: 16. The CDR3 contains 17 residues. The CDR3 loop is CASSALGGREGLETQYF. The CDR3 nucleotides are TGTGCCAGCAGCGCCCTCGGGGGTCGGGAGGGCCTTGAGACCCAGTACTTC.

A single count supports this clone. The genes are TRBV4-1 and TRBJ2-7, with TRBD1 matching over 7 bases. Trimming at V came to 1 base and at J to 2 bases, leaving 5 bases not matched to a gene. Germline lookup yields CDR1 MGHRA and CDR2 YSYEKL. CDR3 length: 15 residues. Here the CDR3 reads CASSQVRQGPYEQYF. The CDR3 DNA follows: TGCGCCAGCAGCCAAGTTAGACAGGGACCCTACGAGCAGTACTTC.

The CDR3 protein is CASSILSVAGGIHEQYF. As DNA, the CDR3 is TGTGCCAGTAGTATCCTCTCAGTTGCAGGCGGGATCCACGAGCAGTACTTC. The chain employs TRBV19 and TRBJ2-7; tentative D call: TRBD2 (6 bases). Germline V gene lookup returns CDR1 LNHDA and CDR2 SQIVND (reference sequence). V lost 3 bases, J lost 5 bases, and 23 bases lay in between. This CDR3 has 17 residues.

The chain employs TRBV7-3 and TRBJ2-2; no clear D gene. The ends were cut back, 2 bases at V and 8 bases at J, with 9 bases in the middle. Germline loops: CDR1 SGHTA, CDR2 FQGTGA. CDR3 length: 13 residues. CDR3 amino acids: CASSLGLPGELFF. In nucleotides, the CDR3 is TGTGCCAGCAGCTTAGGTTTGCCGGGGGAGCTGTTTTTT.

The chain joins TRBV9 to TRBJ2-5, with TRBD1 as a possible D gene (5 bases). Germline assignment: CDR1 SGDLS and CDR2 YYNGEE. V was trimmed by 4 bases and J by 1 base, leaving 11 bases between them. This CDR3 contains 14 residues. CDR3 DNA sequence: TGTGCCAGCAGCTCCGGACACTTCCAAGAGACCCAGTACTTC. This translates into CASSSGHFQETQYF.

The rearrangement links TRBV4-1 to TRBJ1-5, with D possibly matching TRBD1 (6 bases). Germline V lookup: CDR1 MGHRA, CDR2 YSYEKL. The V and J ends lost 4 bases and 4 bases respectively, with 14 bases between them. The CDR3 covers 15 residues. CDR3 region: CASSPLDSPNQPQHF. DNA of the CDR3: TGCGCCAGCAGCCCCTTGGACAGCCCTAATCAGCCCCAGCATTTT.

This clone was picked up one time. The V gene is TRBV7-9, the J gene TRBJ1-2; possible D gene TRBD1, 5 bases. This CDR3 region has 14 residues. The V gene's germline CDR1 is SEHNR and CDR2 FQNEAQ (reference sequence). Deletions cut 1 base from V and 4 bases from J, with 10 bases between. The CDR3 nucleotides are TGTGCCAGCAGCTTAGAGGGGTTTGGCTATGGCTACACCTTC. Protein product: CASSLEGFGYGYTF.